This record covers a single TCR beta chain. There are a few counts of this clonotype. Its antigen is not yet known. No base-level quality is on record; no much larger clone is a single base apart. This sample was included in a study of identical twins (dated by TCRdb to 2016 to 2017). For the study in its entirety: TCR alpha and beta repertoires from monozygotic twins, unrelated adults of various ages and cord blood were deep-sequenced to test whether fetal clonotypes persist. Replicate twin experiments were performed at different times using different library preparation protocols to rule out contamination.

Library construction relied on 5' RACE. TCRdb records Illumina HiSeq 2000 as the sequencer. Template switching introduced a universal primer binding site; the final cDNA contained a unique molecular identifier, enabling accurate counting of TCR cDNA molecules. Specific primers in the conserved constant-segment region were used to synthesize first-strand cDNA for TCR alpha and beta chains. To control for contamination, every cDNA library carried two barcodes: a SMART-Mk sample barcode plus Illumina barcodes. TruSeq adapter sequences, together with Illumina sample barcodes, were added in two successive PCR steps. TCR alpha and beta cDNA libraries were sequenced on the Illumina HiSeq platform with custom primers. Per the source publication's procedure: Raw reads were processed with MiGEC to extract unique molecular identifiers, and MiXCR was used to determine CDR3 positions. Recombination models were inferred per individual with the repgenHMM and IGoR tools using an EM algorithm. The tcR package in R was used for shared clonotype analysis, with sharing normalized by the product of cloneset sizes. To study raw recombination free of thymic and clonal selection effects, out-of-frame nonproductive sequences were analyzed. TCRdb trimmed public reads at Q25 via fastp, called clones via MiXCR and kept in-frame beta chains. Each entry merges the rows of one CDR3 protein and shows their most common DNA and genes. TCRdb's processing, not the authors' own work, is the source of the V and J calls. The sample yields 1.5 million to 2 million distinct CDR3 sequences; roughly 35% were counted once. The ten largest clones capture around 0.25% of the sample.

The paper's findings and limits, for the study overall: Compared with coincidental sharing between unrelated individuals, out-of-frame TCR alpha sequences shared between twins had an excess of sequences with low generation probability. Because the same donors could not be followed over many years, the conclusions relied on cross-sectional statistical analysis. Recombination models systematically underestimated out-of-frame TCR alpha sharing in monozygotic twins but agreed with sharing between unrelated individuals. Zero-insertion analyses could be partly confounded by invariant T cells such as MAIT and iNKT, although diverse VJ usage argued against such confounding for most clonotypes. The excess sharing between twins in beta out-of-frame sequences was weaker because fewer shared sequences reduced the signal-to-noise ratio. Fewer insertions were carried by abundant cord blood beta clonotypes, a similar but weaker trend appeared in young adult naive repertoires, and no such trend appeared in memory repertoires.

Every donor was a healthy Caucasian. CDR1 and CDR2 are read off the germline V gene as MNHNS and SASEGT. V gives up 3 bases and J gives up 1 base, and the segment between their germline ends measures 19 bases. From cysteine to phenylalanine, the CDR3 is 17 amino acids long. The kept DNA is CDR3 alone, 51 bases in frame from the first base. This clonotype was obtained from a newborn girl in good health. The V gene is TRBV6-1 and the J gene is TRBJ2-7; the D gene is not confidently resolved. Source material: cord blood. The CDR3 region reads CASSEPLGGAPSYEQYF. The DNA reads as follows: TGTGCCAGCAGTGAGCCCCTAGGTGGAGCTCCTTCCTACGAGCAGTACTTC.